These 27 T cell receptor beta chains originate from one sample sequenced in a study of sequential checkpoint blockade in melanoma. Treatment in this sample: randomized to nivolumab then ipilimumab (arm A) or the reverse (arm B). Repertoires were generated with immunoSEQ multiplex PCR, while TCRdb's copy carries only in-frame clones and drops some. The data contain thousands of clones, around 75% of them seen just once; the ten biggest clones take up under 20%. The sample was CD8+ T cells sorted from blood (inferred from file names), taken from a patient given nivolumab and ipilimumab in sequence. The receptors were gathered from a human donor with melanoma.

This chain uses TRBV19 with TRBJ1-2; no definite D call. The CDR3 covers 15 residues. The germline V gene encodes CDR1 LNHDA and CDR2 SQIVND (reference sequence). V was pared by 0 bases and J by 1 base, with 9 bases between. CDR3 residues: CASSIEIQSNYGYTF. The CDR3 bases are TGTGCCAGTAGTATAGAAATACAAAGTAACTATGGCTACACCTTC.

The chain links TRBV5-1 to TRBJ2-5; 7 bases fit TRBD2. Germline CDR1 SGHRS, CDR2 YFSETQ. This CDR3 is built from 14 residues. After removal of 4 bases from V and 4 bases from J, the junction contained 7 bases not matched to a gene. CDR3 loop: CASSTAGDGETQYF. CDR3 DNA: TGCGCCAGCAGCACGGCGGGGGACGGAGAGACCCAGTACTTC.

The chain employs TRBV5-5 and TRBJ2-1; TRBD1 matches 7 bases. The CDR3 extends over 14 amino acids. In germline, CDR1 is SGHKS, CDR2 YYEKEE (reference sequence). Unmatched junction bases numbered 3, after V lost 0 bases and J lost 6 bases. CDR3 in amino acids: CASSLGQGVNEQFF. The CDR3 DNA sequence: TGTGCCAGCAGCTTGGGACAGGGAGTCAATGAGCAGTTCTTC.

The chain employs TRBV4-3 and TRBJ1-5; D remains ambiguous. Trimming removed 0 bases from V and 4 bases from J, with 7 bases in between. Looked up from germline, CDR1 is LGHNA and CDR2 is YSLEER. There are 14 residues in the CDR3. CDR3 sequence reads: CASSQDNINQPQHF. The CDR3 DNA reads TGCGCCAGCAGCCAAGATAACATTAATCAGCCCCAGCATTTT.

The J gene is TRBJ2-2, the V gene TRBV19; D is unclear. Trimming removed 3 bases from V and 2 bases from J, with 7 bases in between. This CDR3 region has 14 residues. Germline-derived CDR1 and CDR2 are LNHDA and SQIVND (reference sequence). This CDR3 is CASSIRSNTGELFF. The CDR3 nucleotides are TGTGCCAGTAGTATCCGCAGTAACACCGGGGAGCTGTTTTTT.

The V and J genes are TRBV4-2 and TRBJ2-2; 9 bases are a match to TRBD2. In germline, CDR1 is LGHNA, CDR2 YNFKEQ. The length of the CDR3 is 15 residues. J was trimmed by 10 bases and V by 0 bases; bases with no gene match: 6. The CDR3: CASSQDRGGVEELFF. DNA of the CDR3: TGTGCCAGCAGCCAAGACCGCGGGGGGGTGGAGGAGCTGTTTTTT.

The chain carries TRBV27 and TRBJ2-7, with 13 bases fitting TRBD2. Germline CDR1 reads MNHEY; CDR2 reads SMNVEV (reference sequence). The CDR3 has 18 amino acids. With V trimmed by 5 bases and J by 2 bases, 12 bases remained unmatched. CDR3 protein: CASSPIGLAGANAYEQYF. CDR3 nucleotide sequence: TGTGCCAGCAGTCCCATAGGACTAGCGGGGGCGAATGCCTACGAGCAGTACTTC.

The chain combines TRBV5-4 with TRBJ2-1, with 9 bases identical to TRBD2. Losses at the gene ends were 4 bases for V and 8 bases for J; bases not matched to a gene: 7. CDR3 size: 14 residues. Germline CDR1 is SGHNT and CDR2 is YYREEE (reference sequence). The CDR3 is CASSPEGLAYEQFF. The CDR3 DNA follows: TGTGCCAGCAGCCCGGAGGGACTAGCCTATGAGCAGTTCTTC.

The chain combines TRBV2 with TRBJ1-2; no reliable D call. Germline CDR1 SNHLY, CDR2 FYNNEI. V dropped 2 bases and J dropped 1 base, with 5 bases sitting between them. CDR3 length: 13 amino acids. The CDR3, as DNA: TGTGCCAGCAGTGAACGGGGTAACTATGGCTACACCTTC. It encodes CASSERGNYGYTF.

This sequence joins TRBV7-7 and TRBJ2-1; 9 bases match TRBD2. This CDR3 has 16 residues. J was trimmed by 9 bases and V by 1 base; bases with no gene match: 10. Looked up from germline, CDR1 is SSHAT and CDR2 is FNYEAQ (reference sequence). DNA of the CDR3: TGTGCCAGCAGCTTAGGCCTTCGCGGGGGGGCTGGTGAGCAGTTCTTC. Translation gives CASSLGLRGGAGEQFF.

The chain joins TRBV6-1 to TRBJ1-4; D gene unclear. Trimming took 1 base from V and 6 from J, leaving 21 bases between them. This CDR3 spans 18 amino acids. The germline V gene has CDR1 MNHNS and CDR2 SASEGT. The CDR3 region has the DNA TGTGCCAGCAGTGAAGGACCCCTGGGAGGGCGAAATGATGAAAAACTGTTTTTT. Its protein product is CASSEGPLGGRNDEKLFF.

This clone is a singleton in its sample. The chain combines TRBV5-1 with TRBJ2-7, with 9 bases matching TRBD1. The germline V gene encodes CDR1 SGHRS and CDR2 YFSETQ. CDR3 length: 15 residues. V trimming: 3 bases; J trimming: 7 bases; junction bases outside the gene matches: 11. CDR3 residues: CASSSTTGTGIEQYF. DNA of the CDR3: TGCGCCAGCAGCTCAACCACCGGGACAGGGATTGAGCAGTACTTC.

The DNA for the CDR3 is TGTGCTAGTGGTTTTCTAGGGACTACCAATGAGCAGTTCTTC. Amino acid sequence: CASGFLGTTNEQFF. The chain has TRBV12-5 and TRBJ2-1; 7 bases match TRBD2. The germline V gene has CDR1 LGHNT and CDR2 FRNRAP. After removal of 3 bases from V and 6 bases from J, the junction contained 5 bases not matched to a gene. CDR3 length: 14 amino acids.

This clone was counted only a few times. Germline and junction disagree at one end, which may indicate a read error. The V call is TRBV4-1, the J call TRBJ2-1; D is perhaps TRBD2 (5 bases). The CDR3 length is 16 residues. Germline CDR1 MGHRA, CDR2 YSYEKL. The chain's CDR3 is CASSQDSGSSYNEQFF. In DNA form, the CDR3 reads TGTGCCAGCAGCCAAGATTCGGGGAGCTCCTACAATGAGCAGTTCTTC.

The V gene is TRBV15, the J gene TRBJ2-3; the D gene is possibly TRBD1 (5 bases). The CDR3 is 17 residues long. V shed 1 base and J shed 2 bases, with 16 bases lying between them. From germline, CDR1 is LNHNV and CDR2 YYDKDF (reference sequence). The CDR3 nucleotides are TGTGCCACCAGCAGAGTGGGGCGCCTGGAGTTCACAGATACGCAGTATTTT. Protein: CATSRVGRLEFTDTQYF.

V and J are TRBV15 and TRBJ1-4; D uncertain. Between the trimmed V and J ends, which lost 0 bases and 8 bases, there was a span of 13 bases. The length of the CDR3 is 15 residues. Per the germline V gene, CDR1 is LNHNV and CDR2 is YYDKDF (reference sequence). CDR3 sequence: CATSRDKEGQEKLFF. In nucleotides, the CDR3 is TGTGCCACCAGCAGAGATAAGGAGGGCCAAGAAAAACTGTTTTTT.

The chain uses TRBV19 and TRBJ1-5; possible D gene TRBD1, 6 bases. V was cut by 2 bases and J by 1 base, with 12 bases left in between. The CDR3 has 16 amino acids. The germline gives CDR1 LNHDA, CDR2 SQIVND (reference sequence). CDR3 sequence: CASSITGKSSNQPQHF. The CDR3 bases are TGTGCCAGTAGTATAACAGGGAAGTCCAGCAATCAGCCCCAGCATTTT.

The chain combines TRBV5-8 with TRBJ2-1, with D hard to call. Trimming took 5 bases from V and 7 from J, leaving 10 bases between them. The CDR3 consists of 12 residues. Germline assignment: CDR1 SGHTS and CDR2 YDEGEE. The CDR3, as DNA: TGTGCCAGCAGTTTCTTAGTGAATGAGCAGTTCTTC. Translation gives CASSFLVNEQFF.

The V gene is TRBV27, the J gene TRBJ1-6, with D unresolved. The CDR3 spans 10 residues. Looked up from germline, CDR1 is MNHEY and CDR2 is SMNVEV (reference sequence). Trimming cost V 8 bases and J 11 bases, with 7 bases left between them. As DNA, the CDR3 is TGTGCCAGCGGCGGGGCACCCCTCCACTTT. Translation gives CASGGAPLHF.

V is TRBV9 and J is TRBJ1-6, with D unclear. The ends were cut back, 0 bases at V and 15 bases at J, with 13 bases in the middle. The CDR3 runs 13 residues. Germline-derived CDR1 and CDR2 are SGDLS and YYNGEE. The CDR3, as DNA: TGTGCCAGCAGCGTAGTCCCCGAAGGAGACCTCCACTTT. This translates into CASSVVPEGDLHF.

In this sample, this clone turned up a few times. This sequence joins TRBV4-3 and TRBJ2-1; 10 bases map to TRBD1. CDR3 length equals 16 residues. Germline loops: CDR1 LGHNA, CDR2 YSLEER. V lost 1 base, J lost 8 bases, and 8 bases stayed unmatched. CDR3 bases: TGCGCCAGCAGCCAAGTCGCCGGGACAGGGGAAGATGAGCAGTTCTTC. Residues: CASSQVAGTGEDEQFF.

This sequence joins TRBV19 and TRBJ1-2; D is possibly TRBD1 (6 bases). Germline V gene sequence: CDR1 LNHDA, CDR2 SQIVND (reference sequence). This CDR3 is built from 16 residues. The V gene lost 4 bases and the J gene lost 4 bases, with 19 bases spanning the gap. CDR3 residues: CASSTPRDGTLYGYTF. DNA of the CDR3: TGTGCCAGTAGTACCCCCCGGGACGGGACACTCTATGGCTACACCTTC.

The sample holds one count of this clone. The chain joins TRBV19 to TRBJ1-5; 9 nucleotides match TRBD1. Looked up from germline, CDR1 is LNHDA and CDR2 is SQIVND (reference sequence). Trimming took 0 bases from V and 0 from J; bases not matched to a gene: 3. This CDR3 contains 17 residues. The CDR3 loop reads CASSIEDRGYSNQPQHF. The DNA for the CDR3 is TGTGCCAGTAGTATAGAGGACAGGGGATATAGCAATCAGCCCCAGCATTTT.

The chain combines TRBV7-9 with TRBJ2-3, with TRBD2 identical over 9 bases. Germline CDR1 and CDR2: SEHNR and FQNEAQ (reference sequence). The length of the CDR3 is 16 residues. With 5 bases clipped from V and 2 bases from J, the junction kept 8 bases outside the gene matches. As DNA, the CDR3 is TGTGCCAGCAGCCTGACTAGCGGAGGGGTCACAGATACGCAGTATTTT. Translating it yields CASSLTSGGVTDTQYF.

This chain joins TRBV4-2 and TRBJ2-7; 14 nucleotides agree with TRBD2. The CDR3 sequence is 15 residues long. V was pared by 5 bases and J by 5 bases, with 5 bases of the junction left unmatched. Germline values: CDR1 LGHNA, CDR2 YNFKEQ. CDR3 DNA: TGTGCCAGCAGCTCGGGACTAGCGGGGGCCAACGAGCAGTACTTC. Its protein product is CASSSGLAGANEQYF.

The rearrangement joins TRBV4-3 to TRBJ2-1, with 10 bases matching TRBD2. The CDR3 loop spans 16 amino acids. CDR1 and CDR2 from the germline V gene are LGHNA and YSLEER. V gave up 0 bases and J gave up 5 bases; unmatched junction bases: 4. The CDR3 reads CASSQDPLAGNNEQFF. The DNA for the CDR3 is TGCGCCAGCAGCCAAGATCCACTAGCGGGAAACAATGAGCAGTTCTTC.

This rearrangement joins TRBV2 to TRBJ2-7, with unresolved D. Trimming removed 1 base at V and 3 bases at J, with 19 bases between. CDR1 SNHLY and CDR2 FYNNEI come from the germline V gene. This CDR3 has 17 residues. The chain's CDR3 is CASSEVSGSKTNYEQYF. The CDR3 DNA reads as TGTGCCAGCAGTGAAGTAAGTGGCAGCAAAACTAACTACGAGCAGTACTTC.